This TCR beta chain was retrieved from a study of blood T cell repertoires in COVID-19. Study context: The United States, Italy and Spain were the sources of the acute and convalescent COVID-19 samples.

This table comes from immunoSEQ multiplex PCR, and its TCRdb copy is limited to in-frame clones, with some not included. The sample yields 220,000 or so clones, roughly 83% seen once. Individuals aged about 18 to 89 years were recruited from 24 US areas. Germline V gene data show CDR1 as MNHEY and CDR2 as SVGAGI. CDR3 length: 13 amino acids. Losses at the gene ends were 5 bases for V and 6 bases for J; bases not matched to a gene: 4. The sample comprised PBMCs or T cells enriched from blood (not recorded which). The sequence derives from a woman between 50 and 59 years old who had recovered from COVID-19. The rearrangement joins TRBV6-5 to TRBJ1-2; the match to TRBD1 covers 9 bases. The CDR3 reads CASSRTGVHGYTF. CDR3 coding DNA: TGTGCCAGCAGTCGGACAGGGGTCCATGGCTACACCTTC.